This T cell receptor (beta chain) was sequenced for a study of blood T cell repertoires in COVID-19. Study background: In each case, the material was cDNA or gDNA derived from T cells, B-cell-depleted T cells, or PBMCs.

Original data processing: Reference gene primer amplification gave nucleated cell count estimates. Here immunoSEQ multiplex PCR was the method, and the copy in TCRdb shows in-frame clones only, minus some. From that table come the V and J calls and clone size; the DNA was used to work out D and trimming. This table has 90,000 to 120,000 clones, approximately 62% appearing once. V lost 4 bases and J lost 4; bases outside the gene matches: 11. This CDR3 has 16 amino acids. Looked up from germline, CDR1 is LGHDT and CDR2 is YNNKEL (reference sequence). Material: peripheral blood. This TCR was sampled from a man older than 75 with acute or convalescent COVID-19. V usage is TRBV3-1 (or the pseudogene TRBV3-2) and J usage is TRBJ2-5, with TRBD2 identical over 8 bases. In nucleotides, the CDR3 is TGTGCCAGCAGCCGAACTAGCGGAGGGGGTCTAGAGACCCAGTACTTC. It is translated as CASSRTSGGGLETQYF.